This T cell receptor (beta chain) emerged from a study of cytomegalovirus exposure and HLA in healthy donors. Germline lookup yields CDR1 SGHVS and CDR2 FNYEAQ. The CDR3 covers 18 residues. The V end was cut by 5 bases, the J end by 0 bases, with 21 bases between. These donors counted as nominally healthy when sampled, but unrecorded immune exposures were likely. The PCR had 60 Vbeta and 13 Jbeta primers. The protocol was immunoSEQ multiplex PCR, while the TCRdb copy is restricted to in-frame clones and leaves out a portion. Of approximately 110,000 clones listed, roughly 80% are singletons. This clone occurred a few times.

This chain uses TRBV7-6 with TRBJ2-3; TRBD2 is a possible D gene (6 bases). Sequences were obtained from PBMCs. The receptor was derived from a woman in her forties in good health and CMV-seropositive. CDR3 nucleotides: TGTGCCAGCAGCCCCGGGAGAAGCGACCCTAAAAGCACAGATACGCAGTATTTT. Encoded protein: CASSPGRSDPKSTDTQYF.